Following are 23 T cell receptor beta chains from one sample sequenced in a study of cytomegalovirus exposure and HLA in healthy donors. The study ran its PCR with 60 Vbeta and 13 Jbeta primers. Sequenced by immunoSEQ multiplex PCR; TCRdb stores in-frame clones only, minus some. Of 200,000 or so clones in the sample, around 80% were seen once. Sequenced material: PBMCs. The source of these receptors is a man aged 35 to 55 in good health and CMV-seropositive.

The J gene is TRBJ2-4, the V gene TRBV11-1; D may be TRBD2 (6 bases). Trimming left V 5 bases short and J 0 bases short, with 14 bases between. The CDR3 length is 16 residues. Per the germline V gene, CDR1 is SGHAT and CDR2 is FQDESV (reference sequence). CDR3 sequence: CASSLEGRLAKNIQYF. CDR3 sequence (DNA): TGTGCCAGCAGCCTGGAGGGAAGATTAGCCAAAAACATTCAGTACTTC.

This chain links TRBV5-4 with TRBJ1-2, with 10 bases matching TRBD1. The length of the CDR3 is 16 residues. Germline trimming cut 0 bases from V and 5 bases from J; bases unmatched to any gene: 7. CDR1 SGHNT and CDR2 YYREEE come from the germline V gene (reference sequence). The CDR3 sequence is CASSLGPLGQGYGYTF. The CDR3 DNA reads as TGTGCCAGCAGCTTGGGCCCATTGGGACAGGGGTATGGCTACACCTTC.

This sequence joins TRBV7-6 and TRBJ2-5; D perhaps matches TRBD1 (6 bases). The CDR3 consists of 16 residues. V lost 8 bases, J lost 2 bases, and 21 bases lay in between. CDR1 SGHVS and CDR2 FNYEAQ come from the germline V gene. For the CDR3, the DNA is TGTGCCAGCGGCCCCATCGGCGGCAGGGGACAAGAGACCCAGTACTTC. This gives the protein CASGPIGGRGQETQYF.

The genes are TRBV19 and TRBJ1-4; D may be TRBD1 (6 bases). Deletions cut 3 bases from V and 10 bases from J, with 18 bases between. CDR1 and CDR2 (germline): LNHDA, SQIVND (reference sequence). The CDR3 totals 15 residues. The CDR3 coding sequence is TGTGCCAGTAGTATTCAGGCAGGGGAAGGAGGAAAACTGTTTTTT. It specifies CASSIQAGEGGKLFF. Using reference TRBV19 and TRBJ1-4 for the parts outside the CDR3, the full variable domain is DGGITQSPKYLFRKEGQNVTLSCEQNLNHDAMYWYRQDPGQGLRLIYYSQIVNDFQKGDIAEGYSVSREKKESFPLTVTSAQKNPTAFYLCASSIQAGEGGKLFFGSGTQLSVL.

The chain is built from TRBV10-3 and TRBJ2-2; tentative D call: TRBD2 (5 bases). Germline CDR1 reads ENHRY; CDR2 reads SYGVKD. This CDR3 comprises 12 residues. Trimming stripped 3 bases from V and 9 bases from J, with 8 bases between. The CDR3 here is CAISDGGRELFF. The CDR3 bases are TGTGCCATCAGTGATGGAGGCCGGGAGCTGTTTTTT.

The chain combines TRBV27 with TRBJ1-2; 7 bases fit TRBD1. From germline, CDR1 is MNHEY and CDR2 SMNVEV (reference sequence). V shed 3 bases and J 4 bases; nucleotides not matched to a gene: 5. CDR3 length: 14 residues. Written as DNA, the CDR3 is TGTGCCAGCAGTTTCCAGGCAGGGGGCTATGGCTACACCTTC. Protein sequence: CASSFQAGGYGYTF.

This chain connects TRBV11-2 to TRBJ2-5, with 13 bases lining up with TRBD2. The end of the DNA fits TRBJ2-7 better, so the J call may be wrong. From germline, CDR1 is SGHAT and CDR2 FQNNGV. There are 15 residues in the CDR3. CDR3 in amino acids: CASSLVGLAGNEQYF. The CDR3 nucleotides are TGTGCCAGCAGCTTAGTGGGACTAGCGGGGAACGAGCAGTACTTC.

This clone was detected once. This chain joins TRBV7-9 and TRBJ1-2; D is unclear. Per the germline V gene, CDR1 is SEHNR and CDR2 is FQNEAQ (reference sequence). Trimming took 4 bases from V and 6 from J, leaving 18 bases between them. CDR3 length equals 15 residues. In DNA, the CDR3 is TGTGCCAGCAGCTCCCTCATACCGCGAGGAGATGGCTACACCTTC. Its translation: CASSSLIPRGDGYTF.

V usage is TRBV6-5 and J usage is TRBJ1-2; maybe TRBD1 (5 bases). Trimming pared 4 bases from V and 8 bases from J, leaving 14 bases between. This CDR3 is built from 13 residues. The germline CDR1 and CDR2 sequences are MNHEY and SVGAGI. The CDR3 sequence is CASSFSGVEGYTF. Here the CDR3 DNA reads TGTGCCAGCAGTTTTTCGGGGGTTGAGGGCTACACCTTC.

The V gene is TRBV5-4, the J gene TRBJ2-7; 7 nucleotides line up with TRBD1. Per germline, CDR1 SGHNT and CDR2 YYREEE (reference sequence). V lost 2 bases, J lost 5 bases, and 7 bases stayed unmatched. The CDR3 is made up of 14 amino acids. CDR3 DNA sequence: TGTGCCAGCAGCTTAGGGGGCATGGCCAACGAGCAGTACTTC. Encoded protein: CASSLGGMANEQYF.

This clone appeared once. The V call is TRBV6-5, the J call TRBJ1-2, with 9 bases matching TRBD1. V lost 0 bases to trimming and J lost 4 bases; unmatched junction nucleotides: 6. The germline V gene has CDR1 MNHEY and CDR2 SVGAGI. This CDR3 has 16 amino acids. The CDR3 DNA follows: TGTGCCAGCAGTTACTCGAGTACAGGGGGCCCCTATGGCTACACCTTC. Its protein is CASSYSSTGGPYGYTF.

The chain joins TRBV28 to TRBJ1-2; D possibly corresponds to TRBD1 (6 bases). Germline V gives CDR1 MDHEN, CDR2 SYDVKM. Trimming stripped 6 bases from V and 12 bases from J, with 17 bases between. The CDR3 runs 12 residues. CDR3 loop: CASRSGTSSNTF. The CDR3 nucleotides read TGTGCCAGCAGATCCGGGACATCAAGCAACACCTTC.

V is TRBV5-6 and J is TRBJ2-5; D is unclear. The assigned J gene may be wrong: the sequence end matches TRBJ2-7 better. Germline V gene data show CDR1 as SGHDT and CDR2 as YYEEEE. The CDR3 runs to 13 residues. The CDR3 DNA sequence: TGTGCCAGCAGCTTGGGCGTTTTCTACGAGCAGTACTTC. Its protein product is CASSLGVFYEQYF.

The chain carries TRBV2 and TRBJ1-5, with 10 bases that match TRBD1. Germline V lookup: CDR1 SNHLY, CDR2 FYNNEI. With V trimmed by 3 bases and J by 3 bases, 2 bases remained unmatched. The CDR3 sequence is 15 residues long. The CDR3, as DNA: TGTGCCAGCAGTGATGACAGGGGGCCCAATCAGCCCCAGCATTTT. This codes for CASSDDRGPNQPQHF.

This clone showed up just once. J is TRBJ1-2 and V is TRBV9; 9 nucleotides match TRBD1. CDR1 and CDR2 (germline): SGDLS, YYNGEE. Unmatched junction bases numbered 2, after V lost 0 bases and J lost 2 bases. CDR3 length: 15 residues. The CDR3 DNA follows: TGTGCCAGCAGCGTAGACAGGGGGCCCAACTATGGCTACACCTTC. Translating it yields CASSVDRGPNYGYTF.

This clone was seen a few times. Here the CDR3 reads CAISEWLGTGGTPSSTDTQYF. In nucleotides, the CDR3 is TGTGCCATCAGTGAGTGGTTAGGGACAGGGGGAACCCCCTCTTCCACAGATACGCAGTATTTT. The chain employs TRBV10-3 and TRBJ2-3; 11 bases are a match to TRBD1. V dropped 1 base and J dropped 2; count of bases not matched to a gene: 17. In germline, CDR1 is ENHRY, CDR2 SYGVKD. CDR3 length: 21 amino acids.

V is TRBV19 and J is TRBJ2-1; D possibly corresponds to TRBD1 (6 bases). Germline assignment: CDR1 LNHDA and CDR2 SQIVND (reference sequence). Deletions cut 1 base from V and 9 bases from J, with 10 bases between. This CDR3 has 13 residues. This CDR3 reads CASSIAGAGEQFF. Written as DNA, the CDR3 is TGTGCCAGTAGTATAGCAGGGGCGGGTGAGCAGTTCTTC.

The gene calls are TRBV9 and TRBJ2-3; D unresolved. The CDR3 has 14 amino acids. V gave up 2 bases and J gave up 3 bases, with 10 bases separating them. Germline loops: CDR1 SGDLS, CDR2 YYNGEE. CDR3 coding DNA: TGTGCCAGCAGCGTCGTAAGCGAAACAGATACGCAGTATTTT. It codes for CASSVVSETDTQYF.

The chain combines TRBV5-8 with TRBJ1-4; D remains unclear. The germline V gene has CDR1 SGHTS and CDR2 YDEGEE. The V end was cut by 1 base, the J end by 0 bases, with 7 bases between. The CDR3 covers 15 residues. The CDR3 protein is CASSLLRATNEKLFF. The DNA for the CDR3 is TGTGCCAGCAGCTTGCTGCGGGCAACTAATGAAAAACTGTTTTTT.

CDR3 DNA: TGTGCCAGCAACCCGCTTGGCACCGCCTTTAATGAGCAGTTCTTC. Translation gives CASNPLGTAFNEQFF. The chain combines TRBV7-9 with TRBJ2-1; the D is unclear. Germline CDR1 SEHNR, CDR2 FQNEAQ (reference sequence). CDR3 length: 15 amino acids. The V gene lost 7 bases and the J gene lost 7 bases, with 20 bases spanning the gap.

The rearrangement links TRBV15 to TRBJ1-1; TRBD1 is a possible D gene (6 bases). CDR3 size: 15 residues. CDR1 and CDR2 (germline): LNHNV, YYDKDF (reference sequence). V lost 0 bases, J lost 3 bases, and 11 bases lay in between. DNA for the CDR3: TGTGCCACCAGCAGAGAGCGGGGGCCCGACACTGAAGCTTTCTTT. It is translated as CATSRERGPDTEAFF.

V gene TRBV30 combines with J gene TRBJ1-5, with TRBD1 identical over 12 bases. CDR3 length: 18 amino acids. Unmatched junction bases numbered 10, after V lost 2 bases and J lost 2 bases. Germline CDR1 is GTSNPN and CDR2 is SVGIG (reference sequence). This CDR3 is CAWSSFRDRGRGNQPQHF. Here the CDR3 DNA reads TGTGCCTGGAGTTCTTTCCGGGACAGGGGGCGAGGCAATCAGCCCCAGCATTTT.

This clone has a single count. The chain recombines TRBV27 with TRBJ2-7, with unresolved D. V lost 7 bases and J lost 0, with 19 bases in between. CDR1 MNHEY and CDR2 SMNVEV come from the germline V gene (reference sequence). CDR3 length: 16 residues. The CDR3 sequence is CASTTNEASPSYEQYF. CDR3 sequence (DNA): TGTGCCAGCACCACTAACGAGGCATCACCCTCCTACGAGCAGTACTTC.